Listed here are 12 T cell receptor beta chains from one sample, sequenced in a study of cytomegalovirus exposure and HLA in healthy donors. Use of 60 Vbeta and 13 Jbeta primers characterized the PCR. The assay was immunoSEQ multiplex PCR, and TCRdb's table has in-frame clones only and misses some. The sample lists over 150,000 clones, roughly three quarters occurring once. The sample consisted of PBMCs. The origin of the receptors is a man aged 18 to 35 in good health and CMV-seropositive.

This clone was counted only a few times. J is TRBJ1-2 and V is TRBV4-3, with TRBD1 matching 8 bases. This CDR3 spans 18 amino acids. V lost 1 base and J lost 8; bases outside the gene matches: 18. Germline loops: CDR1 LGHNA, CDR2 YSLEER. CDR3 sequence (DNA): TGCGCCAGCAGCCAAGGTTGGGGGGTCAACAGGGGGGCGAAAGGCTACACCTTC. Protein product: CASSQGWGVNRGAKGYTF.

The rearrangement joins TRBV2 to TRBJ1-6; D remains unclear. CDR1 and CDR2 from the germline V gene are SNHLY and FYNNEI. V lost 3 bases and J lost 9, with 6 bases in between. There are 12 residues in the CDR3. CDR3 bases: TGTGCCAGCAGTGATGAGGGTTCACCCCTCCACTTT. Translating it yields CASSDEGSPLHF.

The V call is TRBV11-3, the J call TRBJ2-2; 9 bases line up with TRBD1. V lost 5 bases and J lost 9; bases outside the gene matches: 7. CDR3 length: 14 residues. The germline gives CDR1 SGHNT, CDR2 YENEEA. In DNA, the CDR3 is TGTGCCAGCAGCCCAAGGACAGGGGACAGGGAGCTGTTTTTT. Protein product: CASSPRTGDRELFF.

As for this clone: The junction shows a germline mismatch at one end, possibly a read error. CDR3 nucleotides: TGCGCCAGCAGCCAAGATGGTGGGCTTTCTGGGGCCAACGGCCTGACTTTC. This encodes CASSQDGGLSGANGLTF. The chain is built from TRBV4-3 and TRBJ2-6; a possible D gene is TRBD1 (5 bases). Germline CDR1 and CDR2: LGHNA and YSLEER. The CDR3 covers 17 residues.

The V call is TRBV19, the J call TRBJ2-5, with a weak D call TRBD1 (6 bases). The germline V gene encodes CDR1 LNHDA and CDR2 SQIVND (reference sequence). V was shortened by 5 bases and J by 2 bases, with 9 bases between the two germline ends. The CDR3 covers 13 residues. The CDR3 DNA is TGTGCCAGTAGTGCCGGGACACAAGAGACCCAGTACTTC. Protein product: CASSAGTQETQYF.

The genes are TRBV6-5 and TRBJ2-5; 9 positions match TRBD1. Germline CDR1 MNHEY, CDR2 SVGAGI. The V gene end was trimmed by 1 base and the J gene end by 5 bases; junction bases not matched to a gene: 5. The CDR3 has 15 residues. The CDR3 bases are TGTGCCAGCAGTTACTTCCGGGACAGGGTGGAGACCCAGTACTTC. Amino acid sequence: CASSYFRDRVETQYF.

This clone was seen more than once but under ten times. The rearrangement joins TRBV4-1 to TRBJ2-2, with TRBD2 as a possible D gene (5 bases). Trimming stripped 1 base from V and 6 bases from J, with 12 bases between. The CDR3 covers 15 residues. Germline V CDR1 and CDR2: MGHRA, YSYEKL. CDR3 DNA sequence: TGCGCCAGCAGCCAAGTCGGGGTAGCTGCCGGGGAGCTGTTTTTT. It translates to CASSQVGVAAGELFF.

This clone was observed a single time. The V gene is TRBV27, the J gene TRBJ2-7; D may be TRBD1 (5 bases). Deletions cut 9 bases from V and 6 bases from J, with 21 bases between. This CDR3 has 14 residues. Germline CDR1 and CDR2: MNHEY and SMNVEV (reference sequence). The CDR3 coding sequence is TGTGCCAGTCAGGGCCCCTCAAGTTTGGGCGAGCAGTACTTC. Protein product: CASQGPSSLGEQYF.

This clone was found a few times. The V call is TRBV6-1, the J call TRBJ2-7, with 7 positions matching TRBD1. J gave up 3 bases and V 6 bases, and 11 bases lay outside the gene matches. The CDR3 contains 15 residues. In germline, CDR1 is MNHNS, CDR2 SASEGT. The chain's CDR3 is CASSRQGRGNYEQYF. DNA of the CDR3: TGTGCCAGCAGCCGACAGGGAAGGGGCAACTACGAGCAGTACTTC.

This rearrangement joins TRBV28 to TRBJ2-6; D ambiguous. The CDR3 has 16 amino acids. Germline CDR1 reads MDHEN; CDR2 reads SYDVKM. V lost 4 bases and J 0 bases, leaving 10 bases between the germline ends. This CDR3 reads CASSSRHLSGANVLTF. Written as DNA, the CDR3 is TGTGCCAGCAGTTCCAGACACCTCTCTGGGGCCAACGTCCTGACTTTC.

The CDR3 here is CASRHGQGSGLRNEKLFF. Here the CDR3 DNA reads TGTGCCAGCAGGCACGGACAGGGGTCAGGCTTGCGTAATGAAAAACTGTTTTTT. The chain uses TRBV2 and TRBJ1-4, with TRBD1 matching 9 bases. In germline, CDR1 is SNHLY, CDR2 FYNNEI. The length of the CDR3 is 18 residues. With 6 bases clipped from V and 4 bases from J, the junction kept 15 bases outside the gene matches.

The CDR3 sequence: CASSTANTGELFF. CDR3 nucleotides: TGTGCCAGTAGTACCGCGAACACCGGGGAGCTGTTTTTT. The chain is built from TRBV19 and TRBJ2-2, with D hard to call. Trimming took off 4 bases at V and 0 bases at J, with 3 bases between the two ends. Germline CDR1 is LNHDA and CDR2 is SQIVND (reference sequence). CDR3 size: 13 residues.